The rows below give T cell receptor beta chains drawn from one sample of a study of regulatory T cells in long-lasting Graves disease. MiXCR was run by TCRdb on the multiplex PCR reads, yielding one entry per CDR3 protein. The table lists approximately 690,000 distinct CDR3 sequences, 25% to 35% of them singletons, with about two fifths in the top ten. Material: peripheral blood mononuclear cells (PBMCs), obtained when the disease was refractory, from a patient treated with antithyroid drugs. The receptors here all came from a female donor with Graves disease. CDR3s include the opening cysteine and the closing phenylalanine or tryptophan. A D gene is named only where the DNA matches it firmly. Clone size is stated in some rows and not others, as once, few, many or a class when expanded.

j_call v_call clone_size d_call cdr3_aa cdr3_nt
TRBJ2-5 TRBV20-1 NA NA CSAVRGQTQYF TGCAGTGCTGTCCGGGGACAGACCCAGTACTTC
TRBJ2-7 TRBV7-9 NA TRBD2 CASSSPTSGSHEQYF TGTGCCAGCAGCTCGCCGACTAGCGGGAGCCACGAGCAGTACTTC
TRBJ2-7 TRBV11-2 few NA CASSLGPLAGDPYEQYF TGCGCCAGCAGCTTGGGACCCCTCGCGGGCGACCCCTACGAGCAGTACTTC
TRBJ2-5 TRBV7-9 NA TRBD2 CASSLPWGGPQGPGETQYF TGTGCCAGCAGCCTACCGTGGGGGGGACCACAAGGACCTGGAGAGACCCAGTACTTC
TRBJ2-5 TRBV29-1 few TRBD1 CSVGVTGGLLETQYF TGCAGCGTTGGGGTGACAGGGGGCCTTTTAGAGACCCAGTACTTC
TRBJ2-2 TRBV29-1 NA TRBD1 CSVDGGTGVTGELFF TGCAGCGTTGATGGTGGGACAGGTGTCACCGGGGAGCTGTTTTTT
TRBJ2-7 TRBV9 NA NA CASSPNAGADYEQYF TGTGCCAGCAGCCCAAACGCGGGGGCAGACTACGAGCAGTACTTC
TRBJ1-1 TRBV30 NA NA CAFTPGDTEAFF TGTGCCTTCACTCCGGGGGACACTGAAGCTTTCTTT
TRBJ2-7 TRBV27 NA NA CARVEVSHEQYF TGTGCCAGGGTTGAGGTCTCCCACGAGCAGTACTTC
TRBJ2-5 TRBV4-2 NA TRBD2 CASSQDGRNGRASETQYF TGTGCCAGCAGCCAAGATGGCCGGAACGGGAGGGCGAGTGAGACCCAGTACTTC
TRBJ1-1 TRBV19 few NA CASRNGHTEAFF TGTGCCAGTAGAAACGGCCACACTGAAGCTTTCTTT
TRBJ1-1 TRBV28 many NA CASSRPGRPNTEAFF TGTGCCAGCAGTCGCCCTGGACGGCCGAACACTGAAGCTTTCTTT
TRBJ2-7 TRBV7-9 NA NA CASAFDGGPRYEQYF TGTGCCAGCGCCTTCGACGGGGGGCCACGGTACGAGCAGTACTTC
TRBJ2-2 TRBV11-2 few TRBD2 CASSGSGSLDPGELFF TGTGCCAGCAGCGGTAGCGGGTCTCTTGATCCCGGGGAGCTGTTTTTT
TRBJ2-7 TRBV5-1 NA NA CASSHDGQGPYEQYF TGCGCCAGCAGCCACGACGGGCAGGGACCCTACGAGCAGTACTTC
TRBJ2-7 TRBV9 few NA CASSTDPGRYEQYF TGTGCCAGCAGCACCGACCCCGGCCGCTACGAGCAGTACTTC
TRBJ1-4 TRBV10-3 many NA CAIRGATNEKLFF TGTGCCATCAGAGGTGCAACTAATGAAAAACTGTTTTTT
TRBJ1-4 TRBV9 NA TRBD1 CASSLTPPGQGDEKLFF TGTGCCAGCAGCCTCACTCCGCCGGGACAGGGAGATGAAAAACTGTTTTTT
TRBJ1-1 TRBV15 many NA CATSVGTQNTEAFF TGTGCCACCAGCGTCGGGACACAAAACACTGAAGCTTTCTTT
TRBJ1-1 TRBV27 few NA CASSLRGYAEAFF TGTGCCAGCAGTCTCAGGGGTTACGCTGAAGCTTTCTTT
TRBJ1-4 TRBV29-1 NA NA CSGRSTNEKLFF TGCAGCGGAAGATCAACTAATGAAAAACTGTTTTTT
TRBJ2-3 TRBV20-1 NA NA CSAREGPVGTDTQYF TGCAGTGCTAGGGAGGGCCCTGTGGGCACAGATACGCAGTATTTT
TRBJ1-2 TRBV25-1 once TRBD1 CASSRTGREYGYTF TGTGCCAGCAGTCGGACAGGGAGGGAGTATGGCTACACCTTC
TRBJ1-2 TRBV30 few TRBD1 CAWTTDRLNYGYTF TGTGCCTGGACTACGGACAGGCTTAACTATGGCTACACCTTC
TRBJ2-7 TRBV6-1 few NA CASSVDSGGVGYEQYF TGTGCCAGCAGTGTTGATTCGGGGGGCGTGGGTTACGAGCAGTACTTC
TRBJ2-7 TRBV7-2 few TRBD2 CASSLVGLAAPYEQYF TGTGCCAGCAGCTTAGTCGGCCTAGCGGCCCCCTACGAGCAGTACTTC
TRBJ1-1 TRBV27 many NA CASSARRKNTEAFF TGTGCCAGCAGTGCCCGCAGGAAGAACACTGAAGCTTTCTTT
TRBJ1-2 TRBV28 many NA CASSRPRKVYGYTF TGTGCCAGCAGCCGCCCCCGGAAAGTCTATGGCTACACCTTC
TRBJ1-1 TRBV9 few NA CASSAGPGPADEAFF TGTGCCAGCAGCGCCGGCCCGGGACCGGCGGATGAAGCTTTCTTT
TRBJ1-5 TRBV3-1 NA NA CASSRSQRGQPQHF TGTGCCAGCAGCCGCTCGCAGAGGGGACAGCCCCAGCATTTT
TRBJ2-7 TRBV28 many TRBD1 CASTVGGRGRLGEQYF TGTGCCAGCACGGTAGGGGGCAGGGGGCGCCTAGGCGAGCAGTACTTC
TRBJ2-4 TRBV3-1 few TRBD1 CASNQGGRAKNIQYF TGTGCCAGCAACCAAGGGGGCCGTGCCAAAAACATTCAGTACTTC
TRBJ2-2 TRBV10-1 few TRBD2 CASRPGLAGAGTGELFF TGCGCCAGCAGGCCGGGACTAGCGGGAGCCGGGACCGGGGAGCTGTTTTTT
TRBJ2-7 TRBV28 many NA CASSARRGAYEQYF TGTGCCAGCAGTGCCCGTAGGGGGGCCTACGAGCAGTACTTC
TRBJ1-1 TRBV3-1 NA TRBD1 CASSQGQGAYTEAFF TGTGCCAGCAGCCAGGGACAGGGGGCGTACACTGAAGCTTTCTTT
TRBJ2-7 TRBV28 many TRBD2 CASRGSSGGTYEQYF TGTGCCAGCAGGGGCTCTAGCGGGGGAACCTACGAGCAGTACTTC
TRBJ2-7 TRBV6-2/TRBV6-3 NA TRBD2 CASSRGAWTSTYEQYF TGTGCCAGCAGCCGGGGGGCCTGGACTAGCACCTACGAGCAGTACTTC
TRBJ2-7 TRBV20-1 few NA CSAAGASVGPYEQYF TGCAGTGCTGCCGGGGCCAGCGTCGGACCCTACGAGCAGTACTTC
TRBJ2-7 TRBV19 NA TRBD2 CASSIIGGSAAYEQYF TGTGCCAGTAGTATCATCGGCGGGAGTGCCGCCTACGAGCAGTACTTC
TRBJ1-5 TRBV12-3/TRBV12-4 NA NA CASSGTDQPRHF TGTGCCAGCAGTGGGACGGATCAGCCCCGGCATTTT
TRBJ1-2 TRBV29-1 NA NA CSVPGGIGQYGYTF TGCAGCGTCCCGGGGGGGATCGGACAGTATGGCTACACCTTC
TRBJ2-7 TRBV6-1 few NA CASSEGFTYEQYF TGTGCCAGCAGTGAAGGTTTCACCTACGAGCAGTACTTC
TRBJ2-7 TRBV30 many NA CAWSDSREQYF TGTGCCTGGAGCGACAGCCGGGAGCAGTACTTC
TRBJ2-7 TRBV27 NA NA CASSFFAGNYEQYF TGTGCCAGCAGTTTCTTCGCGGGAAACTACGAGCAGTACTTC
TRBJ2-2 TRBV25-1 NA TRBD1 CASSGLGQEAGELFF TGTGCCAGCAGTGGTCTGGGACAGGAGGCCGGGGAGCTGTTTTTT
TRBJ1-5 TRBV20-1 few NA CSARSRQGDNQPQHF TGCAGTGCTAGAAGCCGACAAGGGGACAATCAGCCCCAGCATTTT
TRBJ1-2 TRBV6-1 NA TRBD1 CATGPGQSNYGYTF TGTGCCACCGGACCGGGACAGTCAAACTATGGCTACACCTTC
TRBJ1-5 TRBV2 NA NA CATRDMGSAAHSNQPQHF TGTGCCACACGGGACATGGGTTCGGCTGCCCATAGCAATCAGCCCCAGCATTTT
TRBJ2-7 TRBV7-9 NA TRBD1 CASSPPGQGNEQYF TGTGCCAGCAGTCCCCCGGGACAGGGTAACGAGCAGTACTTC
TRBJ1-2 TRBV28 NA NA CASSELYGDYGYTF TGTGCCAGCAGTGAATTGTACGGGGACTATGGCTACACCTTC
TRBJ1-1 TRBV5-6 NA NA CASSLDGNRGTEAFF TGTGCCAGCAGCTTGGATGGGAACCGGGGCACTGAAGCTTTCTTT
TRBJ1-2 TRBV6-2/TRBV6-3 many TRBD1 CASSYSSLSTGANGYTF TGTGCCAGCAGTTACTCCTCTCTATCGACAGGGGCTAATGGCTACACCTTC
TRBJ2-1 TRBV5-1 NA NA CASSFLGSSYNEQFF TGCGCCAGCAGCTTTCTGGGGAGCTCCTACAATGAGCAGTTCTTC
TRBJ1-2 TRBV6-5 once NA CASSYIAGNGYTF TGTGCCAGCAGTTACATCGCAGGGAATGGCTACACCTTC
TRBJ2-7 TRBV28 few NA CASTKGVERRGYEQYF TGTGCCAGCACCAAGGGGGTAGAAAGGCGGGGCTACGAGCAGTACTTC
TRBJ2-5 TRBV15 few NA CATSRPEGGETQYF TGTGCCACCAGCAGACCAGAGGGGGGGGAGACCCAGTACTTC
TRBJ1-5 TRBV6-1 NA NA CASSETFRVSNRPQHF TGTGCCAGCAGTGAAACTTTCCGGGTTAGCAATCGGCCCCAGCATTTT
TRBJ2-5 TRBV28 many NA CASSFGREVALPAQETQYF TGTGCCAGCAGTTTTGGGAGAGAGGTCGCATTGCCGGCCCAAGAGACCCAGTACTTC